These T cell receptor beta chains were read from a single sample in a study of blood T cell repertoires in COVID-19. Libraries were prepared by immunoSEQ multiplex PCR; TCRdb keeps only in-frame clonotypes and omits some of them. The sample lists 90,000 to 150,000 clones, 79% occurring once. The sample comprised peripheral blood. These receptor sequences come from an elderly woman with acute or convalescent COVID-19. CDR3s leave out the opening cysteine and the closing phenylalanine or tryptophan. Each record gives: D gene, J gene, V gene, CDR3 protein. The D gene is left open where the match is weak.

D: .
J: TRBJ1-5
V: TRBV5-5
CDR3: ASSLDTNQPQH

D: TRBD2
J: TRBJ2-1
V: TRBV5-4
CDR3: ASSLGRGEQF

D: TRBD1
J: TRBJ1-1
V: TRBV6-1
CDR3: ASSEVGTGPTGAF

D: TRBD1
J: TRBJ1-2
V: TRBV5-1
CDR3: ASSQTGDTPYGYT

D: TRBD1
J: TRBJ1-2
V: TRBV5-1
CDR3: ASSLAGTGNYGYT

D: .
J: TRBJ2-1
V: TRBV18
CDR3: ASSLSQEYNEQF

D: .
J: TRBJ1-1
V: TRBV18
CDR3: ASWEASNTEAF

D: .
J: TRBJ1-2
V: TRBV12-3/TRBV12-4
CDR3: ASSLDSYYT

D: TRBD1
J: TRBJ1-1
V: TRBV19
CDR3: ASSANRGTEAF

D: TRBD1
J: TRBJ1-6
V: TRBV7-9
CDR3: ASSLGQGADSPLH

D: .
J: TRBJ1-4
V: TRBV6-5
CDR3: ASGGYEKLF

D: .
J: TRBJ1-5
V: TRBV4-3
CDR3: ASSQDNNQPQH

D: .
J: TRBJ1-3
V: TRBV7-2
CDR3: ASSSSRNTIY

D: TRBD2
J: TRBJ2-3
V: TRBV3-1/TRBV3-2
CDR3: ASSLAPGLASDTQY

D: .
J: TRBJ1-1
V: TRBV4-2
CDR3: ASSQAQRGTEAF

D: .
J: TRBJ1-4
V: TRBV19
CDR3: ASTPSRQDGEKLF

D: .
J: TRBJ1-2
V: TRBV4-3
CDR3: ASSRSNSPDYGYT

D: TRBD1
J: TRBJ2-7
V: TRBV19
CDR3: ASRLTGGQGPSYEQY

D: .
J: TRBJ1-1
V: TRBV30
CDR3: AWSLGGNTEAF

D: .
J: TRBJ2-5
V: TRBV18
CDR3: ASSLQETQY

D: .
J: TRBJ1-2
V: TRBV28
CDR3: ASSLRVANYGYT

D: TRBD1
J: TRBJ1-5
V: TRBV3-1/TRBV3-2
CDR3: ASSPGTGAGNQPQH

D: TRBD1
J: TRBJ1-1
V: TRBV19
CDR3: ASSLESQGRPEAF

D: .
J: TRBJ2-1
V: TRBV7-5
CDR3: ARSPRPSGSDEQF

D: .
J: TRBJ1-1
V: TRBV6-2/TRBV6-3
CDR3: ASSYPLNMNTEAF

D: TRBD1
J: TRBJ1-2
V: TRBV19
CDR3: ASSPYGQGAGYGYT

D: .
J: TRBJ1-5
V: TRBV19
CDR3: ASSIVPGRDSNQPQH

D: TRBD2
J: TRBJ2-3
V: TRBV7-3
CDR3: ASSLEAGTSFTDTQY